The rows below give T cell receptor beta chains drawn from one sample of a study of T-cell reconstitution after alpha-beta-depleted transplantation in children. TCRdb recomputed calls from the PCR reads with MiXCR, one row per CDR3 protein. Counted here are around 490,000 distinct CDR3 sequences, about an eighth occurring once; the ten biggest clones make up about 14%. Sample: PBMCs, mostly from graft donor cells, taken 180 days after TCRalphabeta/CD19-depleted stem cell transplant. The receptors shown here come from a female patient aged 2 to 10 who had a stem cell transplant for aplastic anemia, so the T cells may come from the graft donor. The conserved cysteine and the conserved F or W are not part of the CDR3 here.

TRBJ2-5 | 11 | TRBV11-2 | ASSPGHGETQY
TRBJ2-1 | 13 | TRBV7-2 | ASSLNSNNDYEQF
TRBJ1-1 | 13 | TRBV7-9 | ASSLGDVGNPEAF
TRBJ1-6 | 12 | TRBV12-3/TRBV12-4 | ASSLEGYNSPLH
TRBJ2-1 | 14 | TRBV6-5 | ASSYPGLAGALEQF
TRBJ2-1 | 11 | TRBV6-4 | ASSNRVGNEQF
TRBJ2-7 | 15 | TRBV4-3 | ASSQEGVGGRPYEQY
TRBJ2-2 | 10 | TRBV18 | ASSPLTGELF
TRBJ1-2 | 11 | TRBV6-5 | ASSYGAFYGYT
TRBJ2-1 | 11 | TRBV6-2/TRBV6-3 | ASSSDRGYEQF
TRBJ1-2 | 17 | TRBV11-1 | ASSLAIEGENRPLYGYT
TRBJ2-5 | 14 | TRBV19 | ASSNPGQGPQETQY
TRBJ2-1 | 11 | TRBV30 | AWGQVRGNEQF
TRBJ1-5 | 10 | TRBV28 | ASTGGFQPQH
TRBJ1-1 | 14 | TRBV18 | ASSPLGGQVNTEAF
TRBJ1-6 | 16 | TRBV20-1 | SARDPGAMSSYNSPLH
TRBJ2-5 | 12 | TRBV12-3/TRBV12-4 | ASSSLSGWTAQY
TRBJ2-3 | 10 | TRBV29-1 | SVAPTLDTQY
TRBJ2-1 | 18 | TRBV28 | ASSYLSPGTSGRRGNEQF
TRBJ2-1 | 12 | TRBV11-3 | ASSLQGANNEQF
TRBJ1-5 | 12 | TRBV2 | ASSYGTTGQPQH
TRBJ1-1 | 13 | TRBV7-2 | ASSLVLGLNTEAF
TRBJ2-4 | 11 | TRBV5-4 | ASSFGWADIQY
TRBJ1-6 | 16 | TRBV4-1 | ASSQVTAGGSYNSPLH